Following are 8 T cell receptor beta chains from one sample sequenced in a study of blood T cell repertoires in COVID-19. The assay was immunoSEQ multiplex PCR, and TCRdb's table has in-frame clones only and misses some. This sample has about 670,000 clones, with around 89% found just once. Sequencing was performed on peripheral blood. The receptors here all came from a woman under 30 with acute or convalescent COVID-19.

This chain connects TRBV29-1 to TRBJ1-2; 7 nucleotides align to TRBD1. V trimming: 5 bases; J trimming: 3 bases; junction bases outside the gene matches: 9. CDR1 is SQVTM and CDR2 is ANQGSEA in the germline V gene. CDR3 length: 14 amino acids. CDR3 DNA: TGCAGCGTTAGTCAGGGGGAGTGGGACTATGGCTACACCTTC. Translation gives CSVSQGEWDYGYTF.

The genes are TRBV5-6 and TRBJ2-2; D may be TRBD1 (6 bases). Germline V gives CDR1 SGHDT, CDR2 YYEEEE. V was cut by 3 bases and J by 3 bases, with 18 bases left in between. The CDR3 has 17 residues. The chain's CDR3 is CASSSWTALGYTGELFF. The DNA for the CDR3 is TGTGCCAGCAGCTCCTGGACAGCCCTAGGTTACACCGGGGAGCTGTTTTTT.

Only one count was recorded for this clone. V usage is TRBV10-3 and J usage is TRBJ1-1; 7 bases are a match to TRBD1. The CDR3 is 15 amino acids. Germline-derived CDR1 and CDR2 are ENHRY and SYGVKD. The V and J ends lost 2 bases and 7 bases, in that order; junction bases with no gene match: 10. In nucleotides, the CDR3 is TGTGCCATCAGTGAGCCGGGCAGGGGGAGCGGTGAAGCTTTCTTT. Translating gives CAISEPGRGSGEAFF.

On this clone itself: Other nucleotide sequences in the sample specify the same CDR3. This chain connects TRBV9 to TRBJ1-1; the D is unclear. Germline CDR1 is SGDLS and CDR2 is YYNGEE. This CDR3 is 14 amino acids long. The germline V and J ends were trimmed by 0 bases and 0 bases, with 6 bases remaining between them. The chain's CDR3 is CASSVGTMNTEAFF. In DNA, the CDR3 is TGTGCCAGCAGCGTAGGCACAATGAACACTGAAGCTTTCTTT.

The chain employs TRBV23-1 and TRBJ1-5; no clear D. Being an ORF, TRBV23-1 has a function that is uncertain. V lost 4 bases and J 3 bases, leaving 10 bases between the germline ends. This CDR3 comprises 14 residues. As DNA, the CDR3 is TGCGCCAGCAGTCCAGAGAGGCCCAATCAGCCCCAGCATTTT. Its translation: CASSPERPNQPQHF.

V is TRBV11-2 and J is TRBJ1-6; 11 bases agree with TRBD1. The germline gives CDR1 SGHAT, CDR2 FQNNGV. The CDR3 is made up of 16 amino acids. J was trimmed by 10 bases and V by 5 bases; bases with no gene match: 10. The DNA for the CDR3 is TGTGCCAGCAGCCCCTGGACAGGGGGCGCGGGGTCACCCCTCCACTTT. As protein: CASSPWTGGAGSPLHF.

This clone was detected once. This chain connects TRBV7-9 to TRBJ1-1; D ambiguous. The CDR3 extends over 13 amino acids. The V end was cut by 2 bases, the J end by 11 bases, with 15 bases between. Germline CDR1 SEHNR, CDR2 FQNEAQ (reference sequence). Written as DNA, the CDR3 is TGTGCCAGCAGCTTAATGAGCGCGGGGAGGGCTTTCTTT. Amino acids: CASSLMSAGRAFF.

The chain joins TRBV19 to TRBJ1-1, with no clear D. This CDR3 comprises 11 residues. The V end was cut by 4 bases, the J end by 7 bases, with 7 bases between. Germline V CDR1 and CDR2: LNHDA, SQIVND (reference sequence). The CDR3 loop is CASSNAGEAFF. DNA for the CDR3: TGTGCCAGTAGTAACGCCGGTGAAGCTTTCTTT.